The present TCR beta chain was sequenced within a study of shared clonotypes between healthy human individuals. Sequencing was performed with immunoSEQ multiplex PCR; in TCRdb, only in-frame clones are kept and a portion is missing. The repertoire holds about 960,000 clones, with less than 85% as singletons. Points on this clone: The antigen is unknown.

The V gene end was trimmed by 5 bases and the J gene end by 12 bases; junction bases not matched to a gene: 8. Looked up from germline, CDR1 is GTSNPN and CDR2 is SVGIG (reference sequence). CDR3 length equals 12 residues. Study-wide results and limits: In this cohort, only blood was sampled, and tissue repertoires likely differ.

This chain joins TRBV30 and TRBJ2-1, with TRBD2 identical over 9 bases. Sequencing used memory CD4+ T cells sorted from blood. The subset was: CD45RA-negative fraction. This sequence originates from a man between 18 and 29 years old in good health. The CDR3 here is CAWRAMREGQFF. For the CDR3, the DNA is TGTGCCTGGCGCGCTATGCGGGAGGGGCAGTTCTTC.